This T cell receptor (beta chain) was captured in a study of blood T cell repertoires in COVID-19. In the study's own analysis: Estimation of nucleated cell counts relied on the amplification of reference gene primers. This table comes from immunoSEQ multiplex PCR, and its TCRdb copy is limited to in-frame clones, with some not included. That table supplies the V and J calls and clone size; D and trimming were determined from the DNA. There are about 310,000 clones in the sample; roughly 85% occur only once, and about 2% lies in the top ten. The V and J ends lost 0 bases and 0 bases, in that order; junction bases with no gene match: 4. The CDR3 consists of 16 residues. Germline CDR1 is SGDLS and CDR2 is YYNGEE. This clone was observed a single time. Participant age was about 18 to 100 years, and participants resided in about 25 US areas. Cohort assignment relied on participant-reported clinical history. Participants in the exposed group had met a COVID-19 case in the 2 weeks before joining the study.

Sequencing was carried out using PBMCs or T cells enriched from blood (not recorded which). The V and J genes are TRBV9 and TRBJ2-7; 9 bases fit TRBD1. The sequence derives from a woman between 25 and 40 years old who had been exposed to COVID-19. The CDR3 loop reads CASSVAGTGNSYEQYF. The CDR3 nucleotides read TGTGCCAGCAGCGTAGCGGGGACAGGGAACTCCTACGAGCAGTACTTC.